This is a list of T cell receptor beta chains from one sample in a study of T-cell reconstitution after alpha-beta-depleted transplantation in children. TCRdb processed the PCR reads anew with MiXCR; each CDR3 protein has one entry. Of about 640,000 distinct CDR3 sequences in the sample, roughly 15% were seen once. Sequences were derived from PBMCs from the stem cell graft donor, sampled from the stem cell graft. All receptors come from a human donor who donated a stem cell graft to a child with acute myeloid leukemia. The CDR3 runs from the conserved cysteine through the conserved F or W. The D gene is left open where the match is weak. Clone size is not always given. Where it is, it says once, few, many or a class for expanded clones.

j_call cdr3_length v_call d_call clone_size cdr3_nt cdr3_aa
TRBJ2-7 15 TRBV14 - - TGTGCCAGCAGCCAAGATGAAGCAATGCCCTACGAGCAGTACTTC CASSQDEAMPYEQYF
TRBJ2-2 20 TRBV12-3/TRBV12-4 - - TGTGCCAGCAGTTCCCGGTTCCCCCGGCTGAGAACTAGATACACCGGGGAGCTGTTTTTT CASSSRFPRLRTRYTGELFF
TRBJ2-3 15 TRBV18 TRBD1 - TGTGCCAGCTCACCCCCGGCAGGGGGTATTCGTATGCAGTATTTT CASSPPAGGIRMQYF
TRBJ1-1 15 TRBV5-1 TRBD1 many TGCGCCAGCAGCTTGGTTGGGACAGAGAACACTGAAGCTTTCTTT CASSLVGTENTEAFF
TRBJ2-1 11 TRBV20-1 - many TGCAGTGCCGGGCGGGGCTCTGAGCAGTTCTTC CSAGRGSEQFF
TRBJ2-3 15 TRBV6-2/TRBV6-3 - many TGTGCCAGCACTCGACGAGGGGGGGCAGCAGATACGCAGTATTTT CASTRRGGAADTQYF
TRBJ2-3 16 TRBV5-5 - many TGTGCCAGCAGCTTGTCGCCGCTTGGAGGATCAGATACGCAGTATTTT CASSLSPLGGSDTQYF
TRBJ2-5 16 TRBV7-9 - many TGTGCCAGCAGCTTCTCCAGGGGAGTCCCCCAAGAGACCCAGTACTTC CASSFSRGVPQETQYF
TRBJ2-3 18 TRBV4-2 TRBD1 - TGTGCCAGCAGCCAAGAGAGCCAGGGGACAGGGAGGACAGATACGCAGTATTTT CASSQESQGTGRTDTQYF
TRBJ2-2 12 TRBV11-2 - few TGTGCCAGCAGCTCTCTCACCGGGGAGCTGTTTTTT CASSSLTGELFF
TRBJ2-7 16 TRBV5-6 TRBD1 once TGTGCCAGCAGCTTGGCCGACAGGGGGTCCTCCGGTAAGCAGTACTTC CASSLADRGSSGKQYF
TRBJ1-4 12 TRBV6-5 - many TGTGCCAGCAGCCGGCTTAATGAAAAACTGTTTTTT CASSRLNEKLFF
TRBJ2-1 14 TRBV12-3/TRBV12-4 - few TGTGCCAGCAGTAGGGGCGCCGCCTACAATGAGCAGTTCTTC CASSRGAAYNEQFF
TRBJ1-2 14 TRBV7-2 TRBD1 many TGTGCCAGCAGCTTCTCCGGGACAGTCTATGGCTACACCTTC CASSFSGTVYGYTF
TRBJ1-1 12 TRBV20-1 TRBD1 many TGCAGTGTCTCTACAGGGGACACTGAAGCTTTCTTT CSVSTGDTEAFF
TRBJ2-1 13 TRBV12-3/TRBV12-4 - - TGTGCCAGCAAATGGGGGACCTACAATGAGCAGTTCTTC CASKWGTYNEQFF
TRBJ2-7 15 TRBV6-2/TRBV6-3 - - TGTGCCAGCAGTTACGAGGCAGGCGGCTCCTACGAGCAGTACTTC CASSYEAGGSYEQYF
TRBJ1-1 16 TRBV5-5 - many TGTGCCAGCAGCTTGGCCGGGTCCTTGGGAGGGACTGAAGCTTTCTTT CASSLAGSLGGTEAFF
TRBJ2-1 15 TRBV7-3 - few TGTGCCAGCAGTCCGGACAGCGGGGTTTCCGATGAGCAGTTCTTC CASSPDSGVSDEQFF
TRBJ2-3 15 TRBV6-4 TRBD2 few TGTGCCAGCAGTGACGAGAGCGGGGGGGCAGATACGCAGTATTTT CASSDESGGADTQYF
TRBJ1-5 13 TRBV20-1 - many TGCAGTGCCGGGGGGCGGAGCAATCAGCCCCAGCATTTT CSAGGRSNQPQHF
TRBJ2-5 13 TRBV7-2 - many TGTGCCACCAAGCCGCGGGGACAAGAGACCCAGTACTTC CATKPRGQETQYF
TRBJ1-3 11 TRBV9 - - TGTGCCAGCAGAGACGGAAACACCATATATTTT CASRDGNTIYF
TRBJ1-2 15 TRBV12-3/TRBV12-4 - few TGTGCCAGCAAACGCGGATACGGGGATAACTATGGCTACACCTTC CASKRGYGDNYGYTF
TRBJ2-1 15 TRBV6-5 TRBD2 many TGTGCCAGCAGTTACGGAGCGGGGGGGCCAAGTGAGCAGTTCTTC CASSYGAGGPSEQFF
TRBJ1-2 13 TRBV7-2 - many TGTGCCAGCAGCACAACAGGAATGGTGGGCTACACCTTC CASSTTGMVGYTF
TRBJ2-1 14 TRBV6-5 - - TGTGCCAGCAGTTACTCCCTTGGGGGCAATGAGCAGTTCTTC CASSYSLGGNEQFF
TRBJ2-5 11 TRBV20-1 - many TGCAGTGCTAGTATTCAGGAGACCCAGTACTTC CSASIQETQYF
TRBJ1-6 14 TRBV20-1 - many TGCAGTGCTCGGGGGGCCGGGGATAATTCACCCCTCCACTTT CSARGAGDNSPLHF
TRBJ1-2 14 TRBV2 TRBD1 many TGTGCCAGCAGGAAGGTCGACAGGGGTTGGGGCTACACCTTC CASRKVDRGWGYTF
TRBJ2-5 13 TRBV20-1 TRBD1 many TGCAGTGCTTGGGACAGGGGGCGAGAGACCCAGTACTTC CSAWDRGRETQYF
TRBJ1-2 11 TRBV20-1 - - TGCAGTGCACCTACAGGTACTGGCTACACCTTC CSAPTGTGYTF
TRBJ2-3 13 TRBV28 TRBD2 - TGTGCCAGCAGGGGACTAGGTCGGGATACGCAGTATTTT CASRGLGRDTQYF
TRBJ1-1 15 TRBV25-1 - few TGTGCCAGCAGTGAGGACGACAGGATTAACACTGAAGCTTTCTTT CASSEDDRINTEAFF
TRBJ1-2 15 TRBV12-3/TRBV12-4 - many TGTGCCAGCAGTTTACAAGTGCGGGGCGGCTATGGCTACACCTTC CASSLQVRGGYGYTF
TRBJ1-3 17 TRBV28 - - TGTGCCAGCAGTTTACCAGGGTGGAGTCTGAGAGGAAACACCATATATTTT CASSLPGWSLRGNTIYF
TRBJ1-1 14 TRBV20-1 - many TGCAGTGCCCCCGGCGCAGGCCCTGGGAGTGAAGCTTTCTTT CSAPGAGPGSEAFF
TRBJ1-5 14 TRBV6-1 TRBD1 many TGTGCCAGCCGGACGACAGGGGGGGATCAGCCCCAGCATTTT CASRTTGGDQPQHF
TRBJ2-1 16 TRBV15 TRBD1 few TGTGCCACCAGCAGAGTCGGTGACAGGGGGTCCCCTTTGCAGTTCTTC CATSRVGDRGSPLQFF
TRBJ2-7 14 TRBV7-9 - - TGTGCCAGCAGCTTAGTTCCGAGCTCCTACGAGCAGTACTTC CASSLVPSSYEQYF